This T cell receptor (beta chain) was recovered during a study of beta chain features in type 1 diabetes. Expressed TCRB transcripts were sequenced because the entire RNA isolate underwent reverse transcription. This table comes from immunoSEQ multiplex PCR, and its TCRdb copy is limited to in-frame clones, with some not included. Of about 240,000 clones detected, approximately 13% appear once; the ten largest clones hold roughly 0.02%. General observations from the study: A moderate, significant TCRB CDR3 shortening appeared in type 1 diabetes across four CD4+ subsets. A pattern of fewer insertions and more deletions at VDJ junctions was seen in type 1 diabetes patients.

Trimming removed 0 bases from V and 4 bases from J, with 12 bases in between. CDR1 is MNHNY and CDR2 is SVGAGI in the germline V gene (reference sequence). The CDR3 spans 15 residues. Each of the CD4+ naive, central memory, regulatory and stem cell-like memory populations was sorted via CD45RO/CCR7/CD25/CD127/CD95/CD27. In all sorted populations, purity surpassed 95%. Details on this clone: What it binds is not known.

Sequencing used naive CD4+ T cells from blood. This clonotype originated in a man aged 25 to 45 with type 1 diabetes. The rearrangement joins TRBV6-6 to TRBJ1-2; D perhaps matches TRBD1 (5 bases). CDR3 in DNA: TGTGCCAGCAGTTACTCGGGGCAGGGCCTCTATGGCTACACCTTC. This sequence encodes CASSYSGQGLYGYTF.